One TCR beta chain is described in this entry. The data stem from a study of blood T cell repertoires in COVID-19. Study-wide context: Whether acute or convalescent, the COVID-19 samples came from the United States, Italy and Spain. PBMCs, B-cell-depleted T cells, or T cells provided the cDNA or gDNA that made up the material.

This CDR3 is built from 13 residues. The V and J ends lost 10 bases and 0 bases respectively, with 10 bases between them. Germline V gives CDR1 LNHDA, CDR2 SQIVND (reference sequence). Study processing details: Cell counts per sample came from amplifying reference gene primers. Method: immunoSEQ multiplex PCR; TCRdb's copy keeps in-frame clones and lacks some. V, J and clone size were drawn from that table, and D and trimming were deduced from the DNA. Found here are approximately 250,000 clones, approximately 80% of them singletons; the top ten hold 1.4%. The sequenced sample consisted of peripheral blood. This chain connects TRBV19 to TRBJ1-3, with D perhaps TRBD1 (6 bases). The origin of this receptor is a woman aged 40 to 55 who had recovered from COVID-19. In nucleotides, the CDR3 is TGTGCCACAACAGGGAACTCTGGAAACACCATATATTTT. Translating gives CATTGNSGNTIYF.